The entry that follows covers one TCR beta chain sequence. Its antigen is not known. This sample's TCRbeta library carried unique molecular identifier barcodes. Each CDR3 protein is one row after TCRdb ran MiXCR on the PCR reads. Of approximately 430,000 distinct CDR3 sequences in the sample, 15% to 20% were seen once. The germline V and J ends were trimmed by 2 bases and 3 bases, with 9 bases remaining between them. The length of the CDR3 is 14 residues. CDR1 is SGHRS and CDR2 is YFSETQ in the germline V gene. These data belong to a study of T-cell reconstitution after alpha-beta-depleted transplantation in children. Notes on the study in general: The origin of alpha-beta T cells about two months after transplant was reportedly several hundred expanded graft clones.

The receptor comes from a boy younger than two who had a stem cell transplant for Wiskott-Aldrich syndrome, so the T cells may come from the graft donor. The sample was PBMCs, mostly from graft donor cells, taken 360 days after TCRalphabeta/CD19-depleted stem cell transplant. The chain employs TRBV5-1 and TRBJ2-1, with D unclear. This CDR3 reads CASSFGPSYNEQFF. CDR3 DNA sequence: TGCGCCAGCAGCTTCGGGCCGAGCTACAATGAGCAGTTCTTC. Together with reference TRBV5-1 and TRBJ2-1, the CDR3 gives the full variable domain: KAGVTQTPRYLIKTRGQQVTLSCSPISGHRSVSWYQQTPGQGLQFLFEYFSETQRNKGNFPGRFSGRQFSNSRSEMNVSTLELGDSALYLCASSFGPSYNEQFFGPGTRLTVL.